This T cell receptor (beta chain) was sequenced for a study of shared clonotypes between healthy human individuals. Study findings and constraints: Clonotypes which were not shared had lower generation probabilities than clonotypes that all four donors shared.

Sorted-subset replicate PCRs used roughly 220 ng DNA, some 31,000 T cell genomes. Generated by immunoSEQ multiplex PCR, the TCRdb table keeps only in-frame clones and is missing some. The sample has roughly 320,000 clones; about nine tenths are singletons. A note on this clone: Its antigen is still unknown.

The V gene's germline CDR1 is WSHSY and CDR2 SAAADI. Trimming pared 7 bases from V and 4 bases from J, leaving 16 bases between. This CDR3 has 15 amino acids. Source material: memory CD8+ T cells sorted from blood. Regarding subset: CD45RO+ cells pooled with CCR7-negative TemRA cells. The V gene is TRBV10-2, the J gene TRBJ1-4; D may be TRBD1 (5 bases). The sequence was collected from a man between 18 and 29 years old in good health. The CDR3 DNA follows: TGCGCCAGCACCCTCACAGGAGCTTTTAATGAAAAACTGTTTTTT. As protein: CASTLTGAFNEKLFF.